The sequence of this T cell receptor beta chain was determined in a study of chemoradiotherapy in HPV16-positive cancers. This table comes from immunoSEQ multiplex PCR, and its TCRdb copy is limited to in-frame clones, with some not included. The repertoire includes a few thousand clones, about 81% of them detected once, and 15% to 20% sits in the top ten. To note about this clone: At one boundary the junction diverges from the germline segment, which might be a read error.

The length of the CDR3 is 13 residues. Germline V gives CDR1 SNHLY, CDR2 FYNNEI. The chain has TRBV2 and TRBJ2-6; D is unclear. This material consisted of tumor tissue, taken from a patient who underwent chemoradiotherapy. The receptor comes from a human donor with HPV-associated anogenital cancer. In DNA form, the CDR3 reads TGTGCCAGCAGCGAAGCTGGGGCCAACGTCCTGACTTTC. Amino acids: CASSEAGANVLTF.